The 19 T cell receptor beta chains below all came from one sample that was sequenced in a study of T cell responses to AZD1222 COVID-19 vaccine. Sequencing used immunoSEQ multiplex PCR; TCRdb keeps in-frame clones, though not all of them. The sample includes under 90,000 clones, approximately 85% of them seen just once. Source: peripheral blood, taken 28 days after the second AZD1222 dose. These receptors were obtained from an adult who received the AZD1222 COVID-19 vaccine.

V and J are TRBV4-2 and TRBJ1-1; 7 nucleotides match TRBD1. The CDR3 runs 15 residues. V was clipped by 3 bases and J by 11 bases; unmatched bases: 15. Germline V gives CDR1 LGHNA, CDR2 YNFKEQ. The CDR3 region is CASSQLGQRSSVAFF. Here the CDR3 DNA reads TGTGCCAGCAGCCAGCTGGGACAGCGCAGTTCGGTGGCTTTCTTT.

This clone has just one count. The rearrangement uses TRBV30 and TRBJ2-1, with D hard to call. Germline V lookup: CDR1 GTSNPN, CDR2 SVGIG (reference sequence). V dropped 0 bases and J dropped 11 bases, with 8 bases sitting between them. CDR3 length equals 11 residues. Written as DNA, the CDR3 is TGTGCCTGGAGTGTAATGGCTCAGCAGTTCTTC. This codes for CAWSVMAQQFF.

V usage is TRBV14 and J usage is TRBJ2-3; no reliable D call. CDR1 is SGHDN, CDR2 FVKESK, per germline. V was clipped by 4 bases and J by 0 bases, with 5 bases between them. The CDR3 has 13 amino acids. The CDR3 region is CASSLVSTDTQYF. As DNA, the CDR3 is TGTGCCAGCAGCCTCGTAAGCACAGATACGCAGTATTTT.

In this sample, this clone turned up once. V and J are TRBV30 and TRBJ1-5, with D perhaps matching TRBD1 (5 bases). The germline V gene has CDR1 GTSNPN and CDR2 SVGIG (reference sequence). The CDR3 spans 14 residues. V was shortened by 6 bases and J by 2 bases, with 14 bases between the two germline ends. This CDR3 reads CACRGSGGNQPQHF. In nucleotides, the CDR3 is TGTGCCTGTAGGGGCAGTGGGGGCAATCAGCCCCAGCATTTT. Combining the CDR3 with reference TRBV30 and TRBJ1-5 gives the whole variable domain SQTIHQWPATLVQPVGSPLSLECTVEGTSNPNLYWYRQAAGRGLQLLFYSVGIGQISSEVPQNLSASRPQDRQFILSSKKLLLSDSGFYLCACRGSGGNQPQHFGDGTRLSIL.

The chain has TRBV5-4 and TRBJ2-5; unclear D gene. V lost 0 bases to trimming and J lost 3 bases, with 6 bases between them. The CDR3 extends over 13 amino acids. Germline lookup yields CDR1 SGHNT and CDR2 YYREEE (reference sequence). CDR3: CASSLGFEETQYF. CDR3 coding DNA: TGTGCCAGCAGCTTGGGGTTTGAAGAGACCCAGTACTTC. The variable domain in full, completed from reference TRBV5-4 and TRBJ2-5, reads ETGVTQSPTHLIKTRGQQVTLRCSSQSGHNTVSWYQQALGQGPQFIFQYYREEENGRGNFPPRFSGLQFPNYSSELNVNALELDDSALYLCASSLGFEETQYFGPGTRLLVL.

This chain uses TRBV6-7 with TRBJ1-1; no clear D gene. TRBV6-7 is an ORF, and what it does is uncertain. Trimming shortened V by 3 bases and J by 0 bases, and 14 bases separated the two germline ends. The CDR3 sequence is 16 residues long. CDR3 nucleotides: TGTGCCAGCAGTTATTGCGGGGTACCGGTGAACACTGAAGCTTTCTTT. It specifies CASSYCGVPVNTEAFF.

The chain carries TRBV9 and TRBJ2-1; 13 nucleotides align to TRBD2. The germline gives CDR1 SGDLS, CDR2 YYNGEE. The CDR3 has 12 amino acids. V lost 3 bases to trimming and J lost 14 bases; unmatched junction nucleotides: 2. The CDR3 DNA sequence: TGTGCCAGCAGCGGGGGACTAGCGGGGAAGTTCTTC. Amino acid sequence: CASSGGLAGKFF.

This chain uses TRBV7-2 with TRBJ2-7; TRBD2 matches at 11 bases. The CDR3 sequence is 16 residues long. CDR1 SGHTA and CDR2 FQGNSA come from the germline V gene. Trimming cost V 1 base and J 9 bases; bases outside gene matches: 11. The CDR3 coding sequence is TGTGCCAGCAGCTTAGATTCAGGTAGCGGGGGGGCCGGGCAGTACTTC. Its translation: CASSLDSGSGGAGQYF. Supplemented by reference TRBV7-2 and TRBJ2-7, the full variable domain reads GAGVSQSPSNKVTEKGKDVELRCDPISGHTALYWYRQSLGQGLEFLIYFQGNSAPDKSGLPSDRFSAERTGGSVSTLTIQRTQQEDSAVYLCASSLDSGSGGAGQYFGPGTRLTVT.

The V call is TRBV11-2, the J call TRBJ2-5; TRBD2 matches at 15 bases. The CDR3 has 19 residues. V shed 4 bases and J 4 bases; nucleotides not matched to a gene: 13. From germline, CDR1 is SGHAT and CDR2 FQNNGV. The CDR3, as DNA: TGTGCCAGCAGCTCGCAGCCGGGACTAGCGGGGGGTAGAAGAGAGACCCAGTACTTC. This sequence encodes CASSSQPGLAGGRRETQYF.

The genes are TRBV3-1 (or the pseudogene TRBV3-2) and TRBJ1-6; tentative D call: TRBD1 (5 bases). Between the trimmed V and J ends, which lost 4 bases and 0 bases, there was a span of 13 bases. Germline CDR1 is LGHDT and CDR2 is YNNKEL (reference sequence). The CDR3 sequence is 17 residues long. The CDR3 region has the DNA TGTGCCAGCAGCCCTAGTGGGGGGACCTCCTATAATTCACCCCTCCACTTT. It encodes CASSPSGGTSYNSPLHF.

This clone was found once. The rearrangement uses TRBV3-1 (or the pseudogene TRBV3-2) and TRBJ1-3; D is unclear. The germline gives CDR1 LGHDT, CDR2 YNNKEL (reference sequence). The CDR3 runs to 11 residues. Trimming stripped 6 bases from V and 4 bases from J, with 4 bases between. The CDR3 spells CASSRGNTIYF. The CDR3 DNA follows: TGTGCCAGCAGTCGGGGAAACACCATATATTTT.

The chain uses TRBV28 and TRBJ2-7; either TRBD1 or TRBD2 may supply D (5 bases each). The CDR3 runs to 12 residues. The germline CDR1 and CDR2 sequences are MDHEN and SYDVKM. Trimming took off 3 bases at V and 8 bases at J, with 11 bases between the two ends. The DNA for the CDR3 is TGTGCCAGCAGTTTTCCCGGGGCAAAGCAGTACTTC. Protein: CASSFPGAKQYF. The full variable domain, with the rest looked up from reference TRBV28 and TRBJ2-7, is DVKVTQSSRYLVKRTGEKVFLECVQDMDHENMFWYRQDPGLGLRLIYFSYDVKMKEKGDIPEGYSVSREKKERFSLILESASTNQTSMYLCASSFPGAKQYFGPGTRLTVT.

The chain combines TRBV28 with TRBJ1-1; D is possibly TRBD1 (6 bases). Germline-derived CDR1 and CDR2 are MDHEN and SYDVKM. This CDR3 has 16 amino acids. The ends were cut back, 1 base at V and 0 bases at J, with 12 bases in the middle. CDR3 residues: CASSLLGQIVNTEAFF. The DNA of the CDR3 is TGTGCCAGCAGTTTATTGGGACAAATAGTGAACACTGAAGCTTTCTTT.

The rearrangement links TRBV7-8 to TRBJ1-2, with TRBD1 matching 9 bases. The CDR3 is 15 residues long. Germline-derived CDR1 and CDR2 are SGHVS and FQNEAQ. V gave up 1 base and J gave up 6 bases; unmatched junction bases: 6. The chain's CDR3 is CASSLGTGQGHGYTF. The CDR3 coding sequence is TGTGCCAGCAGCTTAGGGACGGGACAGGGTCATGGCTACACCTTC.

The V and J genes are TRBV20-1 and TRBJ1-1; no definite D call. Germline CDR1 DFQATT, CDR2 SNEGSKA (reference sequence). V dropped 7 bases and J dropped 8 bases, with 11 bases sitting between them. This CDR3 comprises 10 residues. CDR3 region: CSVLGEEAFF. The CDR3 nucleotides are TGCAGTGTTTTAGGTGAGGAAGCTTTCTTT.

This clone was detected ten times or more. V gene TRBV4-1 combines with J gene TRBJ1-4; the match to TRBD1 covers 7 bases. The germline V gene encodes CDR1 MGHRA and CDR2 YSYEKL. The CDR3 sequence is 17 residues long. J was trimmed by 4 bases and V by 0 bases; bases with no gene match: 8. The CDR3 DNA reads as TGCGCCAGCAGCCAAGAACCCCCGGGACAGTATAATGAAAAACTGTTTTTT. This gives the protein CASSQEPPGQYNEKLFF.

The table lists this clone with a count of one. V gene TRBV15 combines with J gene TRBJ2-3; D possibly corresponds to TRBD2 (6 bases). There are 17 residues in the CDR3. V lost 6 bases, J lost 0 bases, and 19 bases lay in between. Per the germline V gene, CDR1 is LNHNV and CDR2 is YYDKDF (reference sequence). CDR3 loop: CATRGGSDPASTDTQYF. Written as DNA, the CDR3 is TGTGCCACCAGGGGGGGTTCGGACCCCGCTAGCACAGATACGCAGTATTTT.

This clone was seen a single time. This chain uses TRBV4-1 with TRBJ1-6; TRBD1 matches at 7 bases. Trimming removed 4 bases from V and 6 bases from J; junction bases left unmatched: 9. CDR1 MGHRA and CDR2 YSYEKL come from the germline V gene. This CDR3 is built from 16 residues. The CDR3 bases are TGCGCCAGCAGCCGGGACAGCGTTTCGGCTAATTCACCCCTCCACTTT. It codes for CASSRDSVSANSPLHF.

The V and J genes are TRBV7-8 and TRBJ2-1; D unclear. The CDR3 runs to 15 residues. Between the trimmed V and J ends, which lost 4 bases and 1 base, there was a span of 11 bases. Germline V gene lookup returns CDR1 SGHVS and CDR2 FQNEAQ. CDR3 protein: CASSYPSGSYNEQFF. In nucleotides, the CDR3 is TGTGCCAGCAGCTACCCCAGTGGGTCCTACAATGAGCAGTTCTTC.